This T cell receptor beta chain was sequenced during a study of T-cell memory formation after mild COVID-19. In regard to this clonotype: Its antigen is unidentified.

General study points: In second-wave clones peaking day 37, SARS-CoV-2 specificity remained unconfirmed.

Each CDR3 protein gets one entry after TCRdb re-called the 5' RACE reads with MiXCR. The table shows 110,000 to 150,000 distinct CDR3 sequences, with less than 25% occurring only once. The sample taken for sequencing was PBMCs or a T cell subset sorted from them (not recorded which). The clonotype comes from an adult woman who had mild COVID-19 (a few samples of this study predate the infection). Cell type and time point are not known.

Written as DNA, the CDR3 is TGTGCCAGTAGTATTTCCGGTTACGTTCCCGCTGAAGCTTTCTTT. Protein product: CASSISGYVPAEAFF. The chain is built from TRBV19 and TRBJ1-1; unclear D gene. This CDR3 has 15 amino acids. CDR1 is LNHDA, CDR2 SQIVND, per germline (reference sequence). V was pared by 3 bases and J by 6 bases, with 17 bases between.